The clone carrying this TCR beta chain occurred a few times. Produced via immunoSEQ multiplex PCR; TCRdb's table is partial and in-frame only. The table shows approximately 230,000 clones, with just under 85% occurring only once. This sample was included in a study of blood T cell repertoires in COVID-19. Looked up from germline, CDR1 is DFQATT and CDR2 is SNEGSKA (reference sequence). This CDR3 is built from 11 residues. Trimming stripped 4 bases from V and 3 bases from J, with 7 bases between. The chain recombines TRBV20-1 with TRBJ2-7; D gene ambiguous. Sequencing was done on a sample of peripheral blood. The TCR originated in a man aged 80 or over with acute or convalescent COVID-19. The CDR3: CSANGGYEQYF. The CDR3 DNA sequence: TGCAGTGCTAACGGTGGCTACGAGCAGTACTTC.